Included here is one T cell receptor beta chain sequence, with context. Deep TCR-beta sequencing used DNA from uncultured naive and memory CD4+ T cells. The repertoire was sequenced with immunoSEQ multiplex PCR; TCRdb's copy has only in-frame clones and lacks some. The profile covers tens of thousands of clones, with 90% to 95% appearing a single time and 0.3% to 0.45% taken by the ten largest. The data were taken from a study of CD4 T cells in relation to SARS-CoV-2 and coronaviruses. This receptor was identified in an adult with COVID-19. Sequencing was carried out using naive CD4+ T cells from PBMCs. Noted subset: naive CD4+ T cells isolated by negative enrichment.

CDR3 region: CASSNKAGAYSNQPQHF. CDR3 DNA sequence: TGTGCCAGCTCAAATAAAGCGGGCGCCTATAGCAATCAGCCCCAGCATTTT. The chain uses TRBV18 and TRBJ1-5; D unclear. CDR3 length: 17 residues. Deletions cut 5 bases from V and 0 bases from J, with 17 bases between. The germline gives CDR1 KGHSH, CDR2 LQKENI.